This T cell receptor beta chain was found in a study of blood T cells in healthy people across ages (dated by TCRdb to 2013 to 2016). In terms of the full investigation: In model experiments, template switching captured roughly one uniquely barcoded TCR beta cDNA molecule for every two T cells. To track age-related changes in TCR beta repertoire diversity, the study relied on deep sequencing normalized with unique cDNA molecular identifiers. Donors were grouped into four age groups: young (average roughly 15 years), middle-aged (39), aged (about 60) and long-lived (about 82). Donors of different ages were randomly distributed across sequencing lanes to avoid experimental bias. For two donors (one aged 18 to 29 and one aged 80 or older), the study analyzed two additional independent replicas of 1 million unique cDNA reads from the same blood draw. The full study reports these points: Estimates of total diversity based on one million sequenced T cells were regarded as lower bounds and as underestimates. Observed TCR beta diversity correlated strongly with the percentage of naive T cells measured by flow cytometry. Since profiling was done on bulk unsorted PBMCs, naive and antigen-experienced compartments could not be conclusively compared. Because the CMV infection status of the donors was unknown, age-related changes in expanded clonotypes may potentially have been confounded. Observed TCR beta diversity per million T cells fell roughly linearly with age, and a significant reduction was already apparent by age around 36. Compared with the aged group, the long-lived group had more naive CD4+ T cells, fewer expanded clones and increased TCR diversity, suggesting age selection.

The CDR3 runs 15 residues from the cysteine to the phenylalanine. This entry keeps only the CDR3 DNA: 45 bases, framed from base 1. The junction carries 15 bases between V and J, which are trimmed by 5 bases and 7 bases respectively. Looking up the germline V gene yields CDR1 SGHTA and CDR2 FQGNSA. Libraries were prepared through 5' RACE. Sequenced on an Illumina HiSeq 2500. The second PCR ran for roughly 7 to 12 cycles and used a J-beta primer mix along with a sample-barcoded 5' primer. Each TCR beta cDNA molecule received a unique molecular identifier from a template-switch 5' adaptor carrying 12 random nucleotides. At least 2.5 million CDR3-containing paired-end reads were obtained from each sample. First-strand cDNA synthesis was performed from all RNA using the Mint cDNA synthesis kit, with priming by a TRBC-specific oligonucleotide. Following uracil-DNA glycosylase treatment, a first 18-cycle PCR with universal primers M1SS and BC2_uni_R was performed on all cDNA. The original methods were these. For normalization, 1 million high-quality reads, each with a distinct molecular identifier, were randomly selected from each sample. Instead of being binned into consensus sequences, reads with shared molecular identifiers were discarded. MiTCR, run with a Q25 quality threshold and the strictest error-elimination algorithm, handled CDR3 identification, clonotype clustering and error correction. Lower-bound total TCR beta diversity was estimated with a nonparametric unseen species model using Euler transformation. The public sequencing data were trimmed at Q25 with fastp and processed into clonotypes with MiXCR by TCRdb, which kept only in-frame beta chains. Each CDR3 protein gets just one entry, which takes the most common genes and DNA from the rows behind it. TCRdb, not the original authors, processed these V and J calls. The sample table contains about 780,000 distinct CDR3 sequences; only one count was recorded for 35% to 60% of them. Of the sample, approximately 18% falls within the top ten clones.

The donors were roughly 40 Caucasian individuals from Russia, aged roughly 6 to 100 years, who were systemically healthy. Each donor gave about 9.2 milliliters of peripheral blood, drawn into EDTA-treated Vacutainer tubes. Ficoll-Paque density-gradient centrifugation was used to isolate PBMCs, with at least 6 million obtained per sample. Total RNA was extracted from PBMCs with Trizol reagent, with at least 6 micrograms obtained per sample. For every donor, flow cytometry on a PBMC aliquot measured the percentage of naive CD45RAhigh/CD27high T cells. Concerning this clonotype: Its antigen target is currently unknown. Per-base qualities were not stored, and no clone one base away is much larger.

This chain joins TRBV7-2 to TRBJ1-6, with a tentative D gene TRBD1 over 5 matching bases. This clonotype was sampled from a man older than 75 in good health. The sample taken for sequencing was blood. In nucleotides, the sequence is TGTGCCAGCAGCCCGAGGACAATCTCCAATTCACCCCTCCACTTT. It translates to CASSPRTISNSPLHF.